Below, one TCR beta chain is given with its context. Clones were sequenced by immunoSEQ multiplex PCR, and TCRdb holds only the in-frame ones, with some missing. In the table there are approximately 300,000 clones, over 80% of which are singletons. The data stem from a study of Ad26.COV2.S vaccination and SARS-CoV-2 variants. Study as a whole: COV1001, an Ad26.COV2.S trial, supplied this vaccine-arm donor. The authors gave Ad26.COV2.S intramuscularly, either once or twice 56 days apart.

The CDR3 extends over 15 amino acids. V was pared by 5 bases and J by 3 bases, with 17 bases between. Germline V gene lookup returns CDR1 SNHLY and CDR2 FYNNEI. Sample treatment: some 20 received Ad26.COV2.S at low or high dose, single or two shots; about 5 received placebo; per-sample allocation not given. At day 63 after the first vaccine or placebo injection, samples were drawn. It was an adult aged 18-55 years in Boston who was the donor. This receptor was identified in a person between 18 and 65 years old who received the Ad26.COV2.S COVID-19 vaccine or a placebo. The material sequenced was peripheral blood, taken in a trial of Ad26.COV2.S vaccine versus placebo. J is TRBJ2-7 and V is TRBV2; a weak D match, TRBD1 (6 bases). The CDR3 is CASSPTRDINYEQYF. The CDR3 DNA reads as TGTGCCAGCAGTCCTACGAGGGACATCAACTACGAGCAGTACTTC.